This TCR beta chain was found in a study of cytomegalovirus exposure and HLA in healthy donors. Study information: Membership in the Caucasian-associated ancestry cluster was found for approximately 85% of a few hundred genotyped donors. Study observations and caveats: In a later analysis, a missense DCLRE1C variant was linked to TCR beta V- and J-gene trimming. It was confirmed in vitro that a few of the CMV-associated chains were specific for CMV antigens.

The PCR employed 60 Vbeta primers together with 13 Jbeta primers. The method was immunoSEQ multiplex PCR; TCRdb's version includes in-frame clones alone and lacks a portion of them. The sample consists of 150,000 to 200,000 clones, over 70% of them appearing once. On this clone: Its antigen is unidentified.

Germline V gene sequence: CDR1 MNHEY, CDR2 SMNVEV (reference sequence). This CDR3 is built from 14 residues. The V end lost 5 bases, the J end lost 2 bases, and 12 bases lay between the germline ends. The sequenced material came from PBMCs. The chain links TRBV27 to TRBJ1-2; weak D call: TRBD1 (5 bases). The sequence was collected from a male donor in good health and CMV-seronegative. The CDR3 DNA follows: TGTGCCAGCAGTGTGGGGGGAAGCAACTATGGCTACACCTTC. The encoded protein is CASSVGGSNYGYTF.